The clone carrying this T cell receptor beta chain was found a few times. This record belongs to a study of naive and memory T cell subsets. An equimolar mix of two oligonucleotides served as the beta constant-region primer for TRBC1 and TRBC2. Ligated cDNA was amplified by four rounds of PCR with nested alpha and beta constant-region primers and SP2. In TCRdb, the UMI-ligation and nested PCR reads were re-called with MiXCR into one record per CDR3 protein. Of around 30,000 distinct CDR3 sequences in the sample, approximately 17% were seen once. Sequences were obtained from effector memory CD4+ T cells from blood. The subset denotes: effector memory, CD45RA- CD27-. The sequence derives from a human donor in good health.

CDR3 amino acids: CASSHPGGRGEAFF. For the CDR3, the DNA is TGCGCCAGCAGCCATCCGGGGGGAAGGGGTGAAGCTTTCTTT. V usage is TRBV4-1 and J usage is TRBJ1-1, with a weak D call TRBD1 (5 bases). V was cut by 3 bases and J by 7 bases, with 15 bases left in between. Per the germline V gene, CDR1 is MGHRA and CDR2 is YSYEKL. CDR3 size: 14 residues.